This is a list of T cell receptor beta chains from one sample in a study of shared clonotypes between healthy human individuals. The method was immunoSEQ multiplex PCR; TCRdb's version includes in-frame clones alone and lacks a portion of them. The sample comprises approximately 2.1 million clones, about 92% of which are singletons, and 0.39% rests with the top ten. The sequencing input was naive CD4+ T cells from PBMCs. All receptors derive from a man aged 18 to 29 in good health. Some clones in this sample may be carry-over from other donors' samples. The CDR3 runs from the conserved cysteine through the conserved F or W. Size is omitted from some rows. Given values are once, few, many or a class for expanded clones.

>-|13|TRBJ1-1|TRBV27
CASSDRGNTEAFF
>-|15|TRBJ1-5|TRBV28
CASSLLDRGNQPQHF
>-|16|TRBJ2-4|TRBV27
CASSPARLSAKNIQYF
>-|15|TRBJ1-1|TRBV5-1
CASSLGAGTGGEAFF
>-|11|TRBJ2-2|TRBV5-1
CASSSGGELFF
>-|13|TRBJ2-3|TRBV15
CATSTQGPDTQYF
>-|13|TRBJ2-1|TRBV11-3
CASSNLAGNEQFF
>-|14|TRBJ2-5|TRBV30
CAWSVVSGTETQYF
>-|15|TRBJ1-4|TRBV9
CASSVMGTGNEKLFF
>-|16|TRBJ2-1|TRBV5-1
CASSLDSGQGRNEQFF
>-|16|TRBJ2-5|TRBV4-2
CASSQRQGSNLETQYF
>-|11|TRBJ1-2|TRBV30
CAWSQSYGYTF
>-|15|TRBJ2-3|TRBV7-6
CATVEAGGRGDTQYF
>once|15|TRBJ1-1|TRBV5-1
CASSSMDGPNTEAFF
>few|14|TRBJ1-1|TRBV19
CASSNSPSPRGAFF
>-|14|TRBJ1-1|TRBV28
CASKRQGLNTEAFF
>-|13|TRBJ2-7|TRBV2
CASSESSRYEQYF